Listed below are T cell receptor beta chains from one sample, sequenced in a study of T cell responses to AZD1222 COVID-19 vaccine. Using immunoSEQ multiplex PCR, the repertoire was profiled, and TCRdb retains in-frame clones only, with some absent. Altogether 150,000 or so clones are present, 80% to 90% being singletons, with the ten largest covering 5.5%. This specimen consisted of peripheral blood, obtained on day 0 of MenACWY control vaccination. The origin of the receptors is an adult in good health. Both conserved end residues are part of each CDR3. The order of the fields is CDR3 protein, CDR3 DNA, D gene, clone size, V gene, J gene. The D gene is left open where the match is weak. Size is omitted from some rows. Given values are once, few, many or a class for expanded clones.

cdr3_aa: CASSLGDRAPWYGYTF
cdr3_nt: TGTGCCAGCAGCCTAGGCGACAGGGCCCCTTGGTATGGCTACACCTTC
d_call: TRBD1
clone_size: .
v_call: TRBV7-2
j_call: TRBJ1-2

cdr3_aa: CASSSGTDFYGYTF
cdr3_nt: TGTGCCAGCAGCTCCGGGACAGATTTTTATGGCTACACCTTC
d_call: TRBD1
clone_size: once
v_call: TRBV6-2/TRBV6-3
j_call: TRBJ1-2

cdr3_aa: CASTTPGGRRDEKLFF
cdr3_nt: TGTGCCAGCACCACCCCAGGGGGACGGCGGGATGAAAAACTGTTTTTT
d_call: TRBD1
clone_size: .
v_call: TRBV28
j_call: TRBJ1-4

cdr3_aa: CASSSASQGLVTEAFF
cdr3_nt: TGTGCCAGCAGTTCCGCGTCTCAGGGTCTGGTTACTGAAGCTTTCTTT
d_call: .
clone_size: .
v_call: TRBV28
j_call: TRBJ1-1

cdr3_aa: CASSLGQEGNQPQHF
cdr3_nt: TGCGCCAGCAGCTTGGGACAGGAAGGCAATCAGCCCCAGCATTTT
d_call: .
clone_size: .
v_call: TRBV5-1
j_call: TRBJ1-5

cdr3_aa: CASSLSRVRGSNTEAFF
cdr3_nt: TGTGCCAGCAGCTTAAGTAGGGTCCGAGGTTCGAACACTGAAGCTTTCTTT
d_call: .
clone_size: .
v_call: TRBV7-2
j_call: TRBJ1-1

cdr3_aa: CASSWNSGNQPQHF
cdr3_nt: TGTGCCAGCAGTTGGAACAGTGGCAATCAGCCCCAGCATTTT
d_call: .
clone_size: .
v_call: TRBV6-6
j_call: TRBJ1-5

cdr3_aa: CASSEGLDYGYTF
cdr3_nt: TGTGCCAGCAGTGAGGGTCTCGACTATGGCTACACCTTC
d_call: .
clone_size: .
v_call: TRBV6-1
j_call: TRBJ1-2

cdr3_aa: CATSDRGQGARWQPQHF
cdr3_nt: TGTGCCACCAGTGATCGTGGACAGGGGGCTCGTTGGCAGCCCCAGCATTTT
d_call: TRBD1
clone_size: .
v_call: TRBV24-1
j_call: TRBJ1-5

cdr3_aa: CASSPDSNEQFF
cdr3_nt: TGTGCCAGCAGCCCAGACAGCAATGAGCAGTTCTTC
d_call: .
clone_size: .
v_call: TRBV7-3
j_call: TRBJ2-1

cdr3_aa: CASSLDASGDYEQYF
cdr3_nt: TGTGCCAGCAGCTTAGACGCTAGCGGGGACTACGAGCAGTACTTC
d_call: TRBD2
clone_size: .
v_call: TRBV7-2
j_call: TRBJ2-7

cdr3_aa: CASSTPGAGNTEAFF
cdr3_nt: TGTGCCAGCAGTACCCCCGGTGCGGGTAATACTGAAGCTTTCTTT
d_call: .
clone_size: .
v_call: TRBV6-5
j_call: TRBJ1-1

cdr3_aa: CASSLGSSRQGAWGYTF
cdr3_nt: TGCGCCAGCAGCTTGGGCTCCTCTAGACAGGGGGCATGGGGCTACACCTTC
d_call: TRBD1
clone_size: .
v_call: TRBV5-1
j_call: TRBJ1-2

cdr3_aa: CASSLSLGEAFF
cdr3_nt: TGTGCCAGCAGTTTATCCTTGGGTGAAGCTTTCTTT
d_call: .
clone_size: few
v_call: TRBV28
j_call: TRBJ1-1

cdr3_aa: CATSDRLGAGGIYEQFF
cdr3_nt: TGTGCCACCAGTGACCGACTAGGAGCGGGAGGGATCTATGAGCAGTTCTTC
d_call: TRBD2
clone_size: .
v_call: TRBV24-1
j_call: TRBJ2-1

cdr3_aa: CASSLEPGGNQPQHF
cdr3_nt: TGTGCCAGCAGCTTGGAACCAGGGGGCAATCAGCCCCAGCATTTT
d_call: .
clone_size: .
v_call: TRBV5-5
j_call: TRBJ1-5

cdr3_aa: CSATDRGYYGYTF
cdr3_nt: TGCAGTGCTACTGACAGGGGTTACTATGGCTACACCTTC
d_call: TRBD1
clone_size: .
v_call: TRBV20-1
j_call: TRBJ1-2

cdr3_aa: CATSVIASGELFF
cdr3_nt: TGTGCCACCAGTGTAATCGCGTCCGGGGAGCTGTTTTTT
d_call: .
clone_size: once
v_call: TRBV24-1
j_call: TRBJ2-2

cdr3_aa: CASSRDTHYGYTF
cdr3_nt: TGTGCCAGCAGCCGGGACACCCACTATGGCTACACCTTC
d_call: .
clone_size: .
v_call: TRBV9
j_call: TRBJ1-2

cdr3_aa: CASSPTGQGFGGSGNTIYF
cdr3_nt: TGTGCCAGCTCACCAACGGGACAGGGATTCGGGGGCTCTGGAAACACCATATATTTT
d_call: TRBD1
clone_size: .
v_call: TRBV18
j_call: TRBJ1-3

cdr3_aa: CASSPTGGKDTQYF
cdr3_nt: TGTGCCAGCAGCCCGACAGGGGGGAAAGATACGCAGTATTTT
d_call: TRBD1
clone_size: .
v_call: TRBV3-1/TRBV3-2
j_call: TRBJ2-3

cdr3_aa: CASSLYEATNTEAFF
cdr3_nt: TGTGCCAGCAGCCTCTACGAGGCGACGAACACTGAAGCTTTCTTT
d_call: .
clone_size: .
v_call: TRBV7-6
j_call: TRBJ1-1

cdr3_aa: CASSVTEAGYTF
cdr3_nt: TGTGCCAGCAGTGTAACAGAGGCTGGCTACACCTTC
d_call: .
clone_size: .
v_call: TRBV2
j_call: TRBJ1-2

cdr3_aa: CASSVVGRASEQFF
cdr3_nt: TGTGCCAGCAGCGTAGTCGGCAGGGCTAGTGAGCAGTTCTTC
d_call: .
clone_size: .
v_call: TRBV9
j_call: TRBJ2-1

cdr3_aa: CASRTPGQGGEQYF
cdr3_nt: TGTGCCAGTAGAACCCCGGGACAGGGTGGCGAGCAGTACTTC
d_call: TRBD1
clone_size: .
v_call: TRBV19
j_call: TRBJ2-7

cdr3_aa: CASSLGGFRDLRNNEQFF
cdr3_nt: TGTGCCAGCAGTTTGGGGGGTTTCCGGGACTTACGAAACAATGAGCAGTTCTTC
d_call: .
clone_size: .
v_call: TRBV7-9
j_call: TRBJ2-1

cdr3_aa: CASSSHRGRVYEQYF
cdr3_nt: TGTGCCAGTAGTAGCCACAGGGGGCGAGTGTACGAGCAGTACTTC
d_call: TRBD1
clone_size: .
v_call: TRBV19
j_call: TRBJ2-7

cdr3_aa: CASSTGQARDAYNYGYTF
cdr3_nt: TGTGCCAGTAGTACCGGACAGGCACGCGACGCGTATAACTATGGCTACACCTTC
d_call: TRBD1
clone_size: .
v_call: TRBV19
j_call: TRBJ1-2

cdr3_aa: CASSEFGSNQPQHF
cdr3_nt: TGTGCCAGCAGTGAATTTGGTAGCAATCAGCCCCAGCATTTT
d_call: .
clone_size: .
v_call: TRBV25-1
j_call: TRBJ1-5

cdr3_aa: CASSRSLLGGEKLFF
cdr3_nt: TGTGCCAGCAGCCGAAGCTTACTCGGGGGTGAAAAACTGTTTTTT
d_call: .
clone_size: .
v_call: TRBV3-1/TRBV3-2
j_call: TRBJ1-4

cdr3_aa: CASSEGWGGESNQPQHF
cdr3_nt: TGCGCCAGCAGTGAGGGATGGGGAGGGGAGAGCAATCAGCCCCAGCATTTT
d_call: .
clone_size: .
v_call: TRBV10-2
j_call: TRBJ1-5

cdr3_aa: CASSPLTGRLMNTEAFF
cdr3_nt: TGTGCCAGCAGTCCCCTGACAGGGAGACTAATGAACACTGAAGCTTTCTTT
d_call: TRBD1
clone_size: .
v_call: TRBV27
j_call: TRBJ1-1

cdr3_aa: CASSQDSRTANYGYTF
cdr3_nt: TGCGCCAGCAGCCAAGATAGCAGGACAGCTAACTATGGCTACACCTTC
d_call: .
clone_size: .
v_call: TRBV4-1
j_call: TRBJ1-2

cdr3_aa: CASSSGRASYNEQFF
cdr3_nt: TGTGCCAGCAGTTCCGGGAGGGCCTCATACAATGAGCAGTTCTTC
d_call: TRBD2
clone_size: once
v_call: TRBV27
j_call: TRBJ2-1

cdr3_aa: CASRPKQGLNYEQYF
cdr3_nt: TGTGCCAGCAGGCCTAAACAGGGGTTAAACTACGAGCAGTACTTC
d_call: TRBD1
clone_size: .
v_call: TRBV11-3
j_call: TRBJ2-7

cdr3_aa: CASSQVPYNEQFF
cdr3_nt: TGTGCCAGCAGCCAAGTCCCGTACAATGAGCAGTTCTTC
d_call: .
clone_size: .
v_call: TRBV4-2
j_call: TRBJ2-1

cdr3_aa: CASSLGQGRNYGYTF
cdr3_nt: TGTGCCAGCAGCTTAGGGCAGGGGCGGAACTATGGCTACACCTTC
d_call: .
clone_size: .
v_call: TRBV7-9
j_call: TRBJ1-2

cdr3_aa: CASSGPGQGYFDGYTF
cdr3_nt: TGTGCCAGCAGTGGGCCGGGACAGGGTTATTTTGATGGCTACACCTTC
d_call: TRBD1
clone_size: .
v_call: TRBV2
j_call: TRBJ1-2

cdr3_aa: CASSPGQPANYGYTF
cdr3_nt: TGTGCCAGCTCACCGGGACAGCCCGCTAACTATGGCTACACCTTC
d_call: TRBD1
clone_size: .
v_call: TRBV18
j_call: TRBJ1-2

cdr3_aa: CASSEGAGEAFF
cdr3_nt: TGCGCCAGCAGCGAGGGGGCGGGAGAAGCTTTCTTT
d_call: TRBD1
clone_size: .
v_call: TRBV5-1
j_call: TRBJ1-1

cdr3_aa: CATSDMRGGTYGYTF
cdr3_nt: TGTGCCACCAGTGATATGAGAGGGGGTACCTATGGCTACACCTTC
d_call: .
clone_size: .
v_call: TRBV24-1
j_call: TRBJ1-2

cdr3_aa: CASSIGRTGANVLTF
cdr3_nt: TGTGCCAGTAGTATCGGCAGGACGGGGGCCAACGTCCTGACTTTC
d_call: .
clone_size: .
v_call: TRBV19
j_call: TRBJ2-6

cdr3_aa: CASSVQPSGRAAEQFF
cdr3_nt: TGCGCCAGCAGCGTACAACCTAGCGGGAGGGCGGCTGAGCAGTTCTTC
d_call: TRBD2
clone_size: .
v_call: TRBV5-1
j_call: TRBJ2-1

cdr3_aa: CASSGSGALGNTEAFF
cdr3_nt: TGTGCCAGCAGTGGATCTGGAGCCTTAGGGAACACTGAAGCTTTCTTT
d_call: .
clone_size: .
v_call: TRBV6-1
j_call: TRBJ1-1

cdr3_aa: CASSMKRTSYEQYF
cdr3_nt: TGTGCCAGTAGTATGAAGCGGACCTCCTACGAGCAGTACTTC
d_call: .
clone_size: .
v_call: TRBV19
j_call: TRBJ2-7

cdr3_aa: CASSVAPTGHYGYTF
cdr3_nt: TGTGCCAGCAGCGTAGCCCCCACGGGGCACTATGGCTACACCTTC
d_call: .
clone_size: .
v_call: TRBV9
j_call: TRBJ1-2

cdr3_aa: CASSLGGGAGYTF
cdr3_nt: TGCGCCAGCAGCCTGGGAGGGGGCGCTGGCTACACCTTC
d_call: TRBD1
clone_size: .
v_call: TRBV5-1
j_call: TRBJ1-2

cdr3_aa: CASSQDIGGMNTEAFF
cdr3_nt: TGTGCCAGCAGCCAAGATATTGGCGGCATGAACACTGAAGCTTTCTTT
d_call: .
clone_size: .
v_call: TRBV4-2
j_call: TRBJ1-1

cdr3_aa: CSARGSSGLLF
cdr3_nt: TGCAGTGCTAGAGGAAGTAGCGGGCTCCTCTTT
d_call: .
clone_size: .
v_call: TRBV20-1
j_call: TRBJ1-6

cdr3_aa: CASSYPTGGAQGYTF
cdr3_nt: TGTGCCAGCAGCTACCCGACAGGGGGCGCCCAGGGCTACACCTTC
d_call: TRBD1
clone_size: .
v_call: TRBV5-5
j_call: TRBJ1-2

cdr3_aa: CASSPYTGVYEQYF
cdr3_nt: TGTGCCAGCAGCCCCTATACGGGGGTCTACGAGCAGTACTTC
d_call: .
clone_size: .
v_call: TRBV7-9
j_call: TRBJ2-7

cdr3_aa: CASSHRDTEAFF
cdr3_nt: TGTGCCAGTAGCCACCGGGACACTGAAGCTTTCTTT
d_call: .
clone_size: once
v_call: TRBV19
j_call: TRBJ1-1

cdr3_aa: CASSLHGRGGSPLHF
cdr3_nt: TGTGCCAGCAGTTTACATGGCAGGGGAGGCTCACCCCTCCACTTT
d_call: .
clone_size: .
v_call: TRBV27
j_call: TRBJ1-6

cdr3_aa: CAIRALTSGGEYNEQFF
cdr3_nt: TGTGCCATCAGGGCCCTCACTAGCGGGGGGGAGTACAATGAGCAGTTCTTC
d_call: TRBD2
clone_size: .
v_call: TRBV10-3
j_call: TRBJ2-1

cdr3_aa: CSARTGLGGGTQYF
cdr3_nt: TGCAGCGCCAGGACAGGACTCGGCGGCGGGACCCAGTACTTC
d_call: TRBD1
clone_size: .
v_call: TRBV29-1
j_call: TRBJ2-5